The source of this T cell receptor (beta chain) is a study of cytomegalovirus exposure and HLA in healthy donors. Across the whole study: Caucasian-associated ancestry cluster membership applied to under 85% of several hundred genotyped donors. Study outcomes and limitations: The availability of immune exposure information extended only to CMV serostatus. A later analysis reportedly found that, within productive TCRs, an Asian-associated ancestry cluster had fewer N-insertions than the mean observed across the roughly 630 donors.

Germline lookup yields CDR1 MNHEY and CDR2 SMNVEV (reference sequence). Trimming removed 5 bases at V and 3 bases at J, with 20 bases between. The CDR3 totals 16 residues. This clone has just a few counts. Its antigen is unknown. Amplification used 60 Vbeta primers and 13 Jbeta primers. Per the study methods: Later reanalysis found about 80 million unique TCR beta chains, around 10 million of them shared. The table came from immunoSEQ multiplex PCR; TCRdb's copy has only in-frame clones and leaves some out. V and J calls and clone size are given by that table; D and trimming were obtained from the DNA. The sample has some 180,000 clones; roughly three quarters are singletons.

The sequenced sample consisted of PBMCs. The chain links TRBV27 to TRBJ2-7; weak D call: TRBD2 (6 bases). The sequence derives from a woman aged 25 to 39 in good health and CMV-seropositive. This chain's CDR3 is CASSQSRGTGNYEQYF. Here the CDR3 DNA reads TGTGCCAGCAGTCAATCCCGCGGGACGGGCAACTACGAGCAGTACTTC.